This T cell receptor beta chain came from a study of blood T cells in healthy people across ages. Next came a second PCR, run for about 7 to 12 cycles, which used a sample-barcoded 5' primer along with a J-beta primer mix. The yield of each sample was at least 2.5 million CDR3-containing paired-end reads. TCRdb reprocessed the 5' RACE reads via MiXCR and lists one record per CDR3 protein. The data contain about 640,000 distinct CDR3 sequences, roughly 41% of them singletons. This clonotype was recorded once. What it recognizes is unknown. A much bigger clone sits one base away, suggesting this may be a read error. General observations from the study: Donors of long life had a larger count of naive CD4+ cells and greater diversity than aged donors.

Germline V CDR1 and CDR2: SGDLS, YYNGEE. This CDR3 has 15 residues. This clonotype originated in an older man in good health. This chain connects TRBV9 to TRBJ2-6; maybe TRBD1 (6 bases). The sample consisted of blood. The CDR3 here is CASSVTGSEANVLTF. The CDR3 DNA reads as TGTGCCAGCAGCGTAACAGGGTCTGAGGCCAACGTCCTGACTTTC.